The text below deals with one TCR beta chain. Time point indicated: pre-treatment sample, taken before nivolumab and TIL therapy. The sample is drawn from a study of TIL therapy for anti-PD-1-resistant metastatic lung cancer. Whole-study context: Median tumor PD-L1 proportion score was under 7.5%.

The CDR3 has 15 residues. CDR1 is MNHNS, CDR2 SASEGT, per germline. The immunoSEQ assay was v3. Clones were read by immunoSEQ multiplex PCR, and TCRdb kept only the in-frame ones, dropping some. Of more than 35,000 clones listed, roughly 70% are singletons. The sample here was blood, taken at baseline. This clonotype originated in a person between 30 and 80 years old with non-small cell lung cancer. This chain links TRBV6-1 with TRBJ1-6; TRBD1 agrees at 7 bases. CDR3 in DNA: TGTGCTACCACAGGGGACCGCTCCTATAATTCACCCCTCCACTTT. This sequence encodes CATTGDRSYNSPLHF.